This T cell receptor beta chain was retrieved from a study of blood T cell repertoires in COVID-19 (dated by TCRdb to about 2020). Turning to the overall study: Collaborator samples came from the United States, Italy and Spain and covered acute and convalescent phases of COVID-19. The prospective study material was composed of cDNA or gDNA derived from T cells, B-cell-depleted T cells, or PBMCs. Subjects who had been exposed to COVID-19, were actively infected with it, or had recovered from it provided the deeply sampled blood TCRbeta repertoires that made up the dataset. The repertoires were released in a freely available public database meant as a resource for research on the immune response to SARS-CoV-2. The samples were drawn from two sources: the first 160 participants of the ongoing ImmuneRACE study, and approximately 1,300 subjects contributed by 6 global collaborators. The sample metadata nearly always contained a de-identified subject ID, COVID-19 status, age in years and sex. Where available, HLA class I and class II types were taken from metadata supplied by the sample provider and were not determined by assay-based typing. Overall study results and their limits: Clinical and demographic metadata were provided uncurated, with the amount varying by source and participant.

The immunoSEQ Assay, a bias-controlled multiplex PCR, was used to amplify TCRbeta CDR3 regions from genomic DNA. The study's own analysis went as follows. Within the assay, amplification of reference gene primers was used to estimate how many nucleated cells each sample contained. Sequence reads were collapsed and filtered to measure the absolute abundance of every unique TCRbeta CDR3 rearrangement. For each sample, productive Simpson clonality was calculated as the square root of Simpson's diversity index over productive rearrangements. TCRdb holds this immuneACCESS table with in-frame rearrangements only. Some clones are missing; in checked studies, unresolved V genes explain under half, and the rest has no known cause. Clone size and the V and J calls come from that table; the DNA yielded D and trimming. This sample gives 80,000 to 100,000 clones in total; around 74% of them show up just once. The ten largest clonotypes hold around 4% of the sample.

V is pared back by 4 bases and J by 0 bases, with 13 bases lying between the germline termini. From the cysteine through the phenylalanine, the CDR3 covers 15 amino acids. Of the read, only the CDR3 DNA is kept; its 45 bases are in frame from base 1. The germline V gene gives CDR1 as SGHRS and CDR2 as YFSETQ. A remark on this clone: Its antigen remains undetermined. No base-level quality is on record; no much larger clone is a single base apart.

One collaborating source in Seattle enrolled patients while the patients were actively infected and followed the patients over time throughout the course of disease. Collaborating institutions collected whole blood in K2EDTA tubes following their own protocols. For TCRbeta analysis, collaborator samples were shipped as frozen whole blood, as isolated PBMCs, or as DNA extracted from either sample type. The chain is assembled from TRBV5-1 and TRBJ1-1; no D segment can be confidently identified. The specimen sequenced was peripheral blood. This receptor was taken from a man between 65 and 85 years old with COVID-19, enrolled during active disease. The sequence in DNA is TGCGCCAGCAGCAGAAATGGAGGCCTGAACACTGAAGCTTTCTTT. It specifies CASSRNGGLNTEAFF.